One sample yielded the 5 T cell receptor beta chains listed below, sequenced in a study of blood T cell repertoires in COVID-19. Assay: immunoSEQ multiplex PCR; the TCRdb copy retains only in-frame clones and omits some. The profile shows about 210,000 clones, about 92% of them singletons. The sample was peripheral blood. Receptors were obtained from a man aged 30 to 45 with acute or convalescent COVID-19.

The chain couples TRBV6-5 to TRBJ1-1; the D gene is possibly TRBD1 (6 bases). V lost 2 bases to trimming and J lost 1 base, with 14 bases between them. Germline-derived CDR1 and CDR2 are MNHEY and SVGAGI. CDR3 length: 16 residues. The CDR3 nucleotides are TGTGCCAGCAGTTACAACTGGGAGACAGGGAACACTGAAGCTTTCTTT. As protein: CASSYNWETGNTEAFF.

The CDR3 protein is CASSIPSYGYTF. The CDR3 DNA is TGTGCCAGTAGTATACCCTCCTATGGCTACACCTTC. The chain combines TRBV19 with TRBJ1-2; unclear D gene. The ends were cut back, 2 bases at V and 4 bases at J, with 5 bases in the middle. CDR1 LNHDA and CDR2 SQIVND come from the germline V gene (reference sequence). This CDR3 region has 12 residues.

This sequence joins TRBV27 and TRBJ2-7, with TRBD2 as a possible D gene (5 bases). Trimming took 3 bases from V and 6 from J, leaving 12 bases between them. CDR3 size: 13 residues. Germline V gives CDR1 MNHEY, CDR2 SMNVEV (reference sequence). CDR3 nucleotide sequence: TGTGCCAGCAGTTTTGGGCTAACTAGCGAGCAGTACTTC. Translated: CASSFGLTSEQYF.

The gene calls are TRBV4-1 and TRBJ1-6; no firm D call. The CDR3 consists of 19 residues. V lost 0 bases and J lost 9, with 24 bases in between. Germline V gene lookup returns CDR1 MGHRA and CDR2 YSYEKL. CDR3 protein: CASSQDLWRVRRLVSPLHF. The CDR3 bases are TGCGCCAGCAGCCAAGATTTGTGGCGAGTTCGGCGGCTGGTTTCACCCCTCCACTTT.

The chain links TRBV7-2 to TRBJ2-3; no clear D. CDR3 length: 10 residues. Germline-derived CDR1 and CDR2 are SGHTA and FQGNSA. Trimming took off 4 bases at V and 7 bases at J, with 3 bases between the two ends. The CDR3: CASSSNTQYF. In DNA form, the CDR3 reads TGTGCCAGCAGCTCCAATACGCAGTATTTT. Supplemented by reference TRBV7-2 and TRBJ2-3, the full variable domain reads GAGVSQSPSNKVTEKGKDVELRCDPISGHTALYWYRQSLGQGLEFLIYFQGNSAPDKSGLPSDRFSAERTGGSVSTLTIQRTQQEDSAVYLCASSSNTQYFGPGTRLTVL.